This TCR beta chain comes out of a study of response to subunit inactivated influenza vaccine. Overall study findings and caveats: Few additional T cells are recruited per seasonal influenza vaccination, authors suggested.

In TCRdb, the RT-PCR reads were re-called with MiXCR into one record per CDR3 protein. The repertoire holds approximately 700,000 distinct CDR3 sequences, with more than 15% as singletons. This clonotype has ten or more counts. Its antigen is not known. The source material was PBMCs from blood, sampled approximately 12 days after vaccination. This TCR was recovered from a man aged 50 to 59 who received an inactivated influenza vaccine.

The CDR3 spells CASSQLLQGRGGEGYTF. The CDR3 DNA follows: TGCGCCAGCAGCCAGCTACTCCAGGGGAGGGGTGGGGAAGGCTACACCTTC. This chain links TRBV4-1 with TRBJ1-2, with D possibly TRBD1 on 6 matching bases. Germline values: CDR1 MGHRA, CDR2 YSYEKL. This CDR3 has 17 residues. V lost 3 bases to trimming and J lost 8 bases, with 25 bases between them.